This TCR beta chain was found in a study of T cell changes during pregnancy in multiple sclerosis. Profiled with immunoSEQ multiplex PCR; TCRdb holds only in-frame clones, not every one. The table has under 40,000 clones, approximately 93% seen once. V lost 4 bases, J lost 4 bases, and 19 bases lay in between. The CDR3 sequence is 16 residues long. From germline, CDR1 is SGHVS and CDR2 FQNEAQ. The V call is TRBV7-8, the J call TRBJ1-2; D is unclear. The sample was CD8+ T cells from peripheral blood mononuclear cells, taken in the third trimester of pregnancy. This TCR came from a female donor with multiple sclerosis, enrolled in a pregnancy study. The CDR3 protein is CASSSARILTLYGYTF. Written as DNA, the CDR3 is TGTGCCAGCAGCTCAGCTCGCATTCTGACTCTCTATGGCTACACCTTC.